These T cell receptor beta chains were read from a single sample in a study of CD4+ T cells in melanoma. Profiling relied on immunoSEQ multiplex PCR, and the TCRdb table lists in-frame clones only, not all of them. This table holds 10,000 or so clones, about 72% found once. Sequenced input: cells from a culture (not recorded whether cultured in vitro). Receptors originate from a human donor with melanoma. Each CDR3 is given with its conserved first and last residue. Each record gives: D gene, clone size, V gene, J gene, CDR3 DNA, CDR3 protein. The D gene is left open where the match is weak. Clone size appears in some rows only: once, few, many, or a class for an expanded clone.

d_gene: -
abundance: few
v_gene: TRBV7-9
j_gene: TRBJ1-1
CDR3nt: TGTGCCAGCAGCTTAATGCGGGTAGAGAACACTGAAGCTTTCTTT
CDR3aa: CASSLMRVENTEAFF

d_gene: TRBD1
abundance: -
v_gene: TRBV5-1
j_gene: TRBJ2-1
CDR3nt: TGCGCCAGCAGCTCGGACAGGGGCTCCTACAATGAGCAGTTCTTC
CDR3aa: CASSSDRGSYNEQFF

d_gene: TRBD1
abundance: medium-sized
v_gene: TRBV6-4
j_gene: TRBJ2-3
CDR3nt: TGTGCCAGCAGTACCGGGACAGCAACACCAGATACGCAGTATTTT
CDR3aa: CASSTGTATPDTQYF

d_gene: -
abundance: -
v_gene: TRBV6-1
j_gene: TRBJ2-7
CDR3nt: TGTGCCAGAACGAGGGGTCTAGATTACGAGCAGTACTTC
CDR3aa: CARTRGLDYEQYF

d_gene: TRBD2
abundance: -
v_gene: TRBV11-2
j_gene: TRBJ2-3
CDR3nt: TGTGCCAGCAGCTTAGCGGGACTAGGGGTGCGGGATACGCAGTATTTT
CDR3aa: CASSLAGLGVRDTQYF

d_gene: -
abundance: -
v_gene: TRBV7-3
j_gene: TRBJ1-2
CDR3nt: TGTGCCAGCAGCTTATTTCCAGGCTCAGACTATGGCTACACCTTC
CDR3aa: CASSLFPGSDYGYTF

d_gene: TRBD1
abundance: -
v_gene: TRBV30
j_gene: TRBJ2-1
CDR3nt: TGTGCCTGGTCCCCGGGACAGGGGATATGGCAGTTCTTC
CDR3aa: CAWSPGQGIWQFF

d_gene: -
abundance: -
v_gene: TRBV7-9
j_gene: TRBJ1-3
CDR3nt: TGTGCCAGCGGAGATTACACCATATATTTT
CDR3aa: CASGDYTIYF

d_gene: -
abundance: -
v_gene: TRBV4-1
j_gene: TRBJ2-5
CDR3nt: TGCGCCAGCAGCCCAAGAGGGCAGGGAGGAAGAGAGACCCAGTACTTC
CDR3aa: CASSPRGQGGRETQYF

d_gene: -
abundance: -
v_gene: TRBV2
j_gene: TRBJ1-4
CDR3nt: TGTGCCAGCAACCAGGAGGCGAGCAGGGAGCGCGAAAAACTGTTTTTT
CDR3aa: CASNQEASREREKLFF

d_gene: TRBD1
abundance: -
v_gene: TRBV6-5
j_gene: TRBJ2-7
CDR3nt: TGTGCCAGCAGTATTCGCCGGGACAGGGGGGATGAGTACTTC
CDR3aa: CASSIRRDRGDEYF

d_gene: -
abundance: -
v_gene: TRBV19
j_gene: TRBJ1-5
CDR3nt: TGTGCCAGTAGTATAGGGAGTCTCAATCAGCCCCAGCATTTT
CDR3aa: CASSIGSLNQPQHF

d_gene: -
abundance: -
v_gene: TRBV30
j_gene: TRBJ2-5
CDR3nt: TGTGCCTGGACCGCCAGCTGGGAGACCCAGTACTTC
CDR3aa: CAWTASWETQYF

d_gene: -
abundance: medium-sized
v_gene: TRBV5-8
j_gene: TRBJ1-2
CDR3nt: TGTGCCAGCAGTTTGACCGGGACGGACTATGGCTACACCTTC
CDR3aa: CASSLTGTDYGYTF

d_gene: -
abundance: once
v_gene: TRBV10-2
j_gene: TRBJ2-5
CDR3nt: TGCGCCAGCAGTTGGACAGCCCAAGAGACCCAGTACTTC
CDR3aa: CASSWTAQETQYF

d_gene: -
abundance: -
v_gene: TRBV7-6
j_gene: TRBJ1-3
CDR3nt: TGTGCCAGCAGCTTGGGGATGTCTGGAAACACCATATATTTT
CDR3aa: CASSLGMSGNTIYF

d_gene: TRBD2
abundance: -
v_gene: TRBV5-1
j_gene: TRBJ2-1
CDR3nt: TGCGCCAGCAGTCTCACTAGCGGGGGGAGCAATGAGCAGTTCTTC
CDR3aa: CASSLTSGGSNEQFF

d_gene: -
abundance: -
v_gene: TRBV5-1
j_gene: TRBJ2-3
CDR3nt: TGCGCCAGCAGCTTCGACAGGAGCACAGATACGCAGTATTTT
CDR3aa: CASSFDRSTDTQYF

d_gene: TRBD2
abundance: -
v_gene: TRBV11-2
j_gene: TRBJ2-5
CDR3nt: TGTGCCAGCAGCTTCTCGGGACTAGCGGGGAAAGAGACCCAGTACTTC
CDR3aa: CASSFSGLAGKETQYF

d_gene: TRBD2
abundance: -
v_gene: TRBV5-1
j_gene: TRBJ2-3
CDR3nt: TGCGCCAGCAGCTTGGAAGGGAGGGGCGCAGATACGCAGTATTTT
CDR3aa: CASSLEGRGADTQYF

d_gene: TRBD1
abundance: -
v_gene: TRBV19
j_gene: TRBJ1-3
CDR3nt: TGTGCCAGTAGTACCGGACAGGGGGCGCGGGACACCATATATTTT
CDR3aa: CASSTGQGARDTIYF

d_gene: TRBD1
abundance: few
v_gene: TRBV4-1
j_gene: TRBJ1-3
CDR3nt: TGCGCCAGCAGCCGCCCGGGACAGGGAACTGGAAACACCATATATTTT
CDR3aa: CASSRPGQGTGNTIYF

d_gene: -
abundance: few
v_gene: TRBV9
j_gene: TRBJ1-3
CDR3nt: TGTGCCAGCAGCGTACAGAGCTCTGGAAACACCATATATTTT
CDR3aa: CASSVQSSGNTIYF

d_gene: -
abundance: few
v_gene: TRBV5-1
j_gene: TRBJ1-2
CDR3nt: TGCGCCAGCAGCCTCGACGCTACTGGCTACACCTTC
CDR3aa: CASSLDATGYTF

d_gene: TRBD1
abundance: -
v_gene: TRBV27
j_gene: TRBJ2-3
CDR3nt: TGTGCCAGCAGTTTACTCAGGACAGGGGGAAGAGATACGCAGTATTTT
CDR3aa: CASSLLRTGGRDTQYF

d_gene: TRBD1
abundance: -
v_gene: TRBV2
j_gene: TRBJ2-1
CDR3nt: TGTGCCAGCAGTGTAGAGGGGGCCGACAATGAGCAGTTCTTC
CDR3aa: CASSVEGADNEQFF

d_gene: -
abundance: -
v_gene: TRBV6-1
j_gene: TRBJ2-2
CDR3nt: TGTGCCAGCAGTGAATTAGCGACCGGGGAGCTGTTTTTT
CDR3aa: CASSELATGELFF

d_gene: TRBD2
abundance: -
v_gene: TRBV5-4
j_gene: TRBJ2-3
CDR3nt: TGTGCCAGCAGCTCCGGACTAGCGGGGTTCACAGATACGCAGTATTTT
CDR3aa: CASSSGLAGFTDTQYF

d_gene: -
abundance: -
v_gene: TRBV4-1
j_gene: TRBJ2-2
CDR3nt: TGCGCCAGCAGCCAGGACCCGTCGGGGGAGCTGTTTTTT
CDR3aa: CASSQDPSGELFF

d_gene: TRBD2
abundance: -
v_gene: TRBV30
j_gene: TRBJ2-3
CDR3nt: TGTGCCTGGAGAGGGACTAGCTCCACAGATACGCAGTATTTT
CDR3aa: CAWRGTSSTDTQYF

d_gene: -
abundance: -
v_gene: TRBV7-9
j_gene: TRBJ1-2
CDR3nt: TGTGCCAGCAGCGAAACGGAGAGAAATGGCTACACCTTC
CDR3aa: CASSETERNGYTF

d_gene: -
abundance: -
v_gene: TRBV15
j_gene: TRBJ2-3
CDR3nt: TGTGCCACCTTCGTCTGGGGGGGCCCGCCAGATACGCAGTATTTT
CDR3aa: CATFVWGGPPDTQYF

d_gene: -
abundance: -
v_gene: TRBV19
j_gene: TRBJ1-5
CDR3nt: TGTGCCAGTAGTCCGGGTGGTAATAGCAATCAGCCCCAGCATTTT
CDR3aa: CASSPGGNSNQPQHF

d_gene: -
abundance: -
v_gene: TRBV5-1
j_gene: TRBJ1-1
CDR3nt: TGCGCCAGCAGTACGCAGCCCTCGGCCACTGAAGCTTTCTTT
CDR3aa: CASSTQPSATEAFF

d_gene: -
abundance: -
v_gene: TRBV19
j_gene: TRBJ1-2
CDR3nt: TGTGCCAGTAGTGTCGTCGGGGCCTATGGCTACACCTTC
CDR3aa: CASSVVGAYGYTF

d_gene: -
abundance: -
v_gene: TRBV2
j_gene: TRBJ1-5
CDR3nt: TGTGCCAGCAGCGCGAGACTGGGCGATCCGCCCCAGCATTTT
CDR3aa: CASSARLGDPPQHF

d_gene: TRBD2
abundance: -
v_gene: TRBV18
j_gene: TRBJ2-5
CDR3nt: TGTGCCAGCTCCCCGACTAGCGGGGGGCTACAATCGACCCAGTACTTC
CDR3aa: CASSPTSGGLQSTQYF